One and the same sample provided the 9 T cell receptor beta chains below, sequenced in a study of blood T cells in healthy people across ages. A sample-barcoded 5' primer and a J-beta primer mix were used in a second PCR of roughly 7 to 12 cycles. From the 5' RACE reads, TCRdb called clonotypes with MiXCR, one entry per CDR3 protein. The profile shows about 640,000 distinct CDR3 sequences, roughly 31% of them singletons. Specimen: blood. The receptors come from a woman aged 80 or over in good health.

This clonotype was observed at least ten times. The chain carries TRBV29-1 and TRBJ2-5; D gene uncertain. The CDR3 has 14 residues. CDR1 and CDR2 (germline): SQVTM, ANQGSEA. The V end lost 1 base, the J end lost 8 bases, and 17 bases lay between the germline ends. CDR3 sequence (DNA): TGCAGCGTTGAAGGAGAGGTCAGAGGCGGAACCCAGTACTTC. This gives the protein CSVEGEVRGGTQYF.

V usage is TRBV20-1 and J usage is TRBJ2-3; no clear D gene. The ends were cut back, 0 bases at V and 2 bases at J, with 6 bases in the middle. The CDR3 runs to 13 residues. The germline V gene encodes CDR1 DFQATT and CDR2 SNEGSKA (reference sequence). The CDR3 nucleotides read TGCAGTGCTAGAGACCATGTCACAGATACGCAGTATTTT. Translation gives CSARDHVTDTQYF.

This clonotype appeared a single time. One end of the junction fails to match germline, which may point to a read error. This chain connects TRBV12-3 or TRBV12-4 to TRBJ1-4, with 10 bases aligning to TRBD1. The CDR3 length is 16 residues. CDR3 in DNA: TGTGTCAGCAGTGGACAGGGGGATGCAACTAATGAAAAACTGTTTTTT. Amino acid sequence: CVSSGQGDATNEKLFF.

With respect to this clonotype: This may arise from a read error, as a much more abundant clone is one base away. The gene calls are TRBV5-6 and TRBJ1-4; D may be TRBD1 (5 bases). This CDR3 is built from 12 residues. Germline V gives CDR1 SGHDT, CDR2 YYEEEE. The CDR3 coding sequence is TGTGCCAGCAGACGGGGCGGCGAAAAACGGTTTTTT. This codes for CASRRGGEKRFF.

V gene TRBV27 combines with J gene TRBJ2-5; D remains unclear. Trimming pared 2 bases from V and 9 bases from J, leaving 7 bases between. This CDR3 region has 11 residues. CDR1 and CDR2 from the germline V gene are MNHEY and SMNVEV (reference sequence). In DNA form, the CDR3 reads TGTGCCAGCAGTTTAGGGTCGGCCCAGTACTTC. This gives the protein CASSLGSAQYF.

Here the CDR3 DNA reads TGCAGTGTACGAGTAGGAGAGACCCAGTACTTC. It yields the protein CSVRVGETQYF. The V call is TRBV20-1, the J call TRBJ2-7; the D is unclear. The tail of the sequence fits TRBJ2-5 better, so the J call may be wrong. This CDR3 has 11 amino acids. CDR1 and CDR2 from the germline V gene are DFQATT and SNEGSKA (reference sequence).

This clonotype was seen many times. V usage is TRBV28 and J usage is TRBJ2-7; unclear D gene. Germline-derived CDR1 and CDR2 are MDHEN and SYDVKM. V was pared by 2 bases and J by 1 base, with 9 bases between. The CDR3 has 14 amino acids. The CDR3 is CASSLGSLSYEQYF. The CDR3 DNA is TGTGCCAGCAGTTTAGGCAGCCTTTCCTACGAGCAGTACTTC.

This clonotype was recorded many times. V and J are TRBV4-3 and TRBJ2-3, with D perhaps matching TRBD2 (5 bases). The CDR3 contains 16 residues. V was trimmed by 3 bases and J by 4 bases, leaving 17 bases between them. Germline loops: CDR1 LGHNA, CDR2 YSLEER. The CDR3 sequence: CASSQVPPTSADTQYF. The CDR3 coding sequence is TGCGCCAGCAGCCAGGTCCCACCCACTAGTGCAGATACGCAGTATTTT.

The sample holds many counts of this clonotype. J is TRBJ2-5 and V is TRBV6-2 or TRBV6-3; 11 bases line up with TRBD1. The V gene end was trimmed by 7 bases and the J gene end by 4 bases; junction bases not matched to a gene: 8. CDR1 is MNHEY, CDR2 SVGEGT, per germline. This CDR3 comprises 15 residues. The CDR3: CASTRDRGDRETQYF. CDR3 DNA: TGTGCCAGCACCAGGGACAGGGGGGATAGAGAGACCCAGTACTTC.